This T cell receptor beta chain was sequenced in a study of human T cells and chemical hapten exposure. Study background: The study lasted roughly 26 weeks, and patients were dosed weekly with diphenylcyclopropenone on the scalp throughout.

Germline V gene lookup returns CDR1 MNHEY and CDR2 SVGEGT. The CDR3 sequence is 16 residues long. Trimming cost V 6 bases and J 2 bases; bases outside gene matches: 4. In this sample, this clonotype turned up a few times. Its target is not known. Study-wide results and caveats: Patch test score tracked positively with PT1 expanded TCR counts.

Sample time point: pre-sensitization, week 0. Treatment denoted: therapeutic diphenylcyclopropenone sensitization with weekly scalp DPC. Total RNA extraction was carried out from unfractionated whole blood. Unique molecular identifiers were attached to individual cDNA molecules during library preparation. In TCRdb, the RACE reads were re-called with MiXCR into one record per CDR3 protein. Of fewer than 70,000 distinct CDR3 sequences detected, approximately 11% appear once; the ten largest clones hold approximately 4.7%. The starting material was whole blood, obtained in connection with sensitization to the hapten diphenylcyclopropenone (DPC). This clonotype originated in a woman between 45 and 65 years old with alopecia areata. Some clones in this sample may be carry-over from other donors' samples. The genes are TRBV6-2 or TRBV6-3 and TRBJ2-6, with 10 nucleotides matching TRBD1. CDR3 amino acids: CASSRTGGTGANVLTF. CDR3 sequence (DNA): TGTGCCAGCAGCCGGACAGGGGGAACTGGGGCCAACGTCCTGACTTTC.